This T cell receptor beta chain stems from a study of a mutant IDH1 vaccine in newly diagnosed glioma. This CDR3 contains 13 residues. CDR1 is MNHEY and CDR2 is SMNVEV in the germline V gene (reference sequence). V was cut by 4 bases and J by 4 bases, with 10 bases left in between. As concerns this clone: The antigen is unknown.

The time point here: week 5, during vaccination. The content of each vaccine dose was 300 ug of mutant IDH1 20-mer peptide, and topical imiquimod accompanied it. The table came from immunoSEQ multiplex PCR; TCRdb's copy has only in-frame clones and leaves some out. The sample lists over 45,000 clones, around 80% seen once, with around 7.4% in the top ten. The TCR sequence derives from a woman aged 45 to 65 with glioma. This material consisted of PBMCs, taken from a glioma patient whose treatment included an IDH1 peptide vaccine. This chain joins TRBV27 and TRBJ1-2, with D unresolved. For the CDR3, the DNA is TGTGCCAGCAGTTCTCGTGGGGTCTATGGCTACACCTTC. This sequence encodes CASSSRGVYGYTF.